This note documents a single TCR beta chain sequence. Antigen specificity is unknown. The entry originates in a study of cytomegalovirus exposure and HLA in healthy donors. Study-wide background: Among the approximately 420 donors who were genotyped, approximately 76% fell in the genetic ancestry cluster that is associated with self-reported Caucasian donors.

General study points: Presence/absence analyses assumed roughly uniform sequencing depth across donors. When a later analysis compared HLA-associated TCR beta chains with equally common others, the HLA-associated chains turned out to be more clonally expanded and to have lower generation probabilities.

PCR employed 60 Vbeta and 13 Jbeta primers. TCRdb's copy holds only in-frame clones and misses some; the assay was immunoSEQ multiplex PCR. This sample has 200,000 to 250,000 clones, with about 83% found just once. This TCR was sampled from a man in his forties or fifties in good health and CMV-seronegative. Sequencing used PBMCs.

The CDR3 nucleotides are TGTGCCAGCAGTGTGCGGACAGGGCAATATGAAAAACTGTTTTTT. It yields the protein CASSVRTGQYEKLFF. V gene TRBV25-1 combines with J gene TRBJ1-4, with 8 bases matching TRBD1. The ends lost 4 bases at V and 6 bases at J; junction bases unmatched: 7. Germline V gene data show CDR1 as MGHDK and CDR2 as SYGVNS. CDR3 length equals 15 residues.